Listed here are 19 T cell receptor beta chains from one sample, sequenced in a study of cytomegalovirus exposure and HLA in healthy donors. PCR amplification relied on 60 Vbeta primers (plus 13 Jbeta primers). Profiled with immunoSEQ multiplex PCR; TCRdb holds only in-frame clones, not every one. The data show about 150,000 clones, about two thirds seen once. Sequenced: PBMCs. These receptor sequences come from a man younger than 40 in good health and CMV-seropositive.

V is TRBV6-5 and J is TRBJ2-7, with D unclear. Germline CDR1 MNHEY, CDR2 SVGAGI. The germline V and J ends were trimmed by 2 bases and 0 bases, with 11 bases remaining between them. This CDR3 comprises 15 residues. CDR3 protein: CASSYKFESSYEQYF. In DNA, the CDR3 is TGTGCCAGCAGTTACAAGTTTGAGAGCTCCTACGAGCAGTACTTC.

This clone was observed a few times. CDR3 sequence (DNA): TGTGCCATCAGGCTAGCGGATACGCAGTATTTT. This codes for CAIRLADTQYF. The rearrangement joins TRBV10-3 to TRBJ2-3; D possibly corresponds to TRBD2 (6 bases). In germline, CDR1 is ENHRY, CDR2 SYGVKD. Trimming removed 6 bases from V and 6 bases from J, with 7 bases in between. The CDR3 extends over 11 amino acids.

The chain couples TRBV2 to TRBJ2-7, with 11 bases fitting TRBD2. The CDR3 is 16 residues long. Germline values: CDR1 SNHLY, CDR2 FYNNEI. Trimming at V came to 7 bases and at J to 4 bases, leaving 12 bases not matched to a gene. CDR3 sequence reads: CASIGLAGVGAYEQYF. The CDR3 DNA reads TGTGCCAGCATCGGACTAGCGGGCGTTGGGGCTTACGAGCAGTACTTC. The entire variable domain, with the rest obtained from reference TRBV2 and TRBJ2-7, is as follows: EPEVTQTPSHQVTQMGQEVILRCVPISNHLYFYWYRQILGQKVEFLVSFYNNEISEKSEIFDDQFSVERPDGSNFTLKIRSTKLEDSAMYFCASIGLAGVGAYEQYFGPGTRLTVT.

The rearrangement links TRBV11-3 to TRBJ2-6; the match to TRBD1 covers 7 bases. Trimming cost V 4 bases and J 2 bases; bases outside gene matches: 2. The germline CDR1 and CDR2 sequences are SGHNT and YENEEA. This CDR3 spans 15 amino acids. DNA for the CDR3: TGTGCCAGCAGCTCCGACAGGGCTGGGGCCAACGTCCTGACTTTC. Protein sequence: CASSSDRAGANVLTF.

The V call is TRBV28, the J call TRBJ2-7; a weak D match, TRBD1 (6 bases). The CDR3 contains 14 residues. The germline CDR1 and CDR2 sequences are MDHEN and SYDVKM. The V and J ends lost 6 bases and 5 bases respectively, with 17 bases between them. CDR3 sequence (DNA): TGTGCCAGCAGCTGGGGGCCAGGGACCCACGAGCAGTACTTC. Amino acids: CASSWGPGTHEQYF.

The V gene is TRBV19, the J gene TRBJ2-2, with TRBD2 matching 14 bases. With 3 bases clipped from V and 5 bases from J, the junction kept 11 bases outside the gene matches. The CDR3 consists of 19 residues. Germline CDR1 LNHDA, CDR2 SQIVND (reference sequence). The CDR3, as DNA: TGTGCCAGTAGTATCCGGACTAGCGGGAGGTCTTGGGGGACCGGGGAGCTGTTTTTT. Protein: CASSIRTSGRSWGTGELFF.

The chain recombines TRBV27 with TRBJ2-3, with D perhaps matching TRBD2 (6 bases). Germline loops: CDR1 MNHEY, CDR2 SMNVEV (reference sequence). CDR3 length equals 14 residues. The V and J ends lost 7 bases and 3 bases respectively, with 14 bases between them. CDR3 DNA sequence: TGTGCCAGCACCCCCTCGGGGGTTACAGATACGCAGTATTTT. This encodes CASTPSGVTDTQYF.

This clone was picked up a small number of times. The chain links TRBV13 to TRBJ2-1; the match to TRBD2 covers 8 bases. CDR1 is PRHDT and CDR2 is FYEKMQ in the germline V gene (reference sequence). CDR3 length: 15 amino acids. After removal of 5 bases from V and 8 bases from J, the junction contained 11 bases not matched to a gene. The CDR3 loop is CASSRRAGEADEQFF. CDR3 nucleotide sequence: TGTGCCAGCAGCCGTCGAGCGGGAGAGGCTGATGAGCAGTTCTTC.

This clone came up a few times. The V and J genes are TRBV6-5 and TRBJ2-2; D not resolved. The CDR3 has 12 residues. V was pared by 5 bases and J by 7 bases, with 8 bases between. Germline CDR1 and CDR2: MNHEY and SVGAGI. CDR3 sequence (DNA): TGTGCCAGCAGTCCTCGGGTCGGGGAGCTGTTTTTT. This gives the protein CASSPRVGELFF.

The chain has TRBV10-2 and TRBJ2-7; 7 nucleotides agree with TRBD2. Trimming at V came to 8 bases and at J to 2 bases, leaving 6 bases not matched to a gene. The CDR3 runs 13 residues. From germline, CDR1 is WSHSY and CDR2 SAAADI. Here the CDR3 reads CASSGLTTYEQYF. The DNA of the CDR3 is TGCGCCAGCTCGGGACTAACTACCTACGAGCAGTACTTC.

There are a few counts of this clone. V is TRBV2 and J is TRBJ2-5, with D possibly TRBD1 on 6 matching bases. Trimming pared 5 bases from V and 0 bases from J, leaving 13 bases between. Per germline, CDR1 SNHLY and CDR2 FYNNEI. The CDR3 length is 15 residues. CDR3 nucleotides: TGTGCCAGCAGTTCACAGGGAAACAACCAAGAGACCCAGTACTTC. It specifies CASSSQGNNQETQYF.

The CDR3 protein is CASSPLVGGDTEAFF. Here the CDR3 DNA reads TGTGCCAGCTCACCACTAGTCGGGGGGGACACTGAAGCTTTCTTT. The chain links TRBV18 to TRBJ1-1; TRBD1 is a possible D gene (5 bases). This CDR3 contains 15 residues. Germline V gene data show CDR1 as KGHSH and CDR2 as LQKENI. V was cut by 1 base and J by 3 bases, with 12 bases left in between.

The V gene is TRBV29-1, the J gene TRBJ2-1; D is unresolved. The germline CDR1 and CDR2 sequences are SQVTM and ANQGSEA. Between the trimmed V and J ends, which lost 0 bases and 8 bases, there was a span of 8 bases. The CDR3 is 12 residues long. Written as DNA, the CDR3 is TGCAGCGTTGAAGAAGGAGCAGATGAGCAGTTCTTC. This encodes CSVEEGADEQFF.

The V gene is TRBV14, the J gene TRBJ2-2; a weak D match, TRBD2 (6 bases). V lost 2 bases and J 7 bases, leaving 14 bases between the germline ends. This CDR3 is built from 15 residues. CDR1 and CDR2 (germline): SGHDN, FVKESK. The CDR3 DNA reads as TGTGCCAGCAGCCAACGACTAGTCGGAGTCGGGGAGCTGTTTTTT. Its translation: CASSQRLVGVGELFF.

The genes are TRBV10-3 and TRBJ2-1; 11 positions match TRBD2. CDR1 is ENHRY and CDR2 is SYGVKD in the germline V gene. The J segment lost 12 bases and the V segment lost 10 bases, leaving 26 bases of the junction unmatched. This CDR3 is 18 amino acids long. The CDR3 DNA follows: TGTGCCACCACTAAGGGTGGGACTAGCGGCAAACCCTCAGCTGGGCAGTTCTTC. Encoded protein: CATTKGGTSGKPSAGQFF.

The chain uses TRBV18 and TRBJ1-3; a possible D gene is TRBD1 (5 bases). Per germline, CDR1 KGHSH and CDR2 LQKENI. The CDR3 has 17 amino acids. Trimming left V 1 base short and J 0 bases short, with 13 bases between. CDR3: CASSPREGTNSGNTIYF. CDR3 nucleotide sequence: TGTGCCAGCTCACCACGGGAAGGGACTAACTCTGGAAACACCATATATTTT.

The chain couples TRBV2 to TRBJ2-4, with D maybe TRBD2 (6 bases). Germline V gives CDR1 SNHLY, CDR2 FYNNEI. V was trimmed by 8 bases and J by 0 bases, leaving 11 bases between them. CDR3 length equals 14 residues. As DNA, the CDR3 is TGTGCCAGCGCGGCGGGACTAGCCAAAAACATTCAGTACTTC. This translates into CASAAGLAKNIQYF.

The rearrangement uses TRBV10-2 and TRBJ1-4; maybe TRBD1 (5 bases). From germline, CDR1 is WSHSY and CDR2 SAAADI. The ends were cut back, 7 bases at V and 0 bases at J, with 21 bases in the middle. The CDR3 spans 18 residues. As DNA, the CDR3 is TGCGCCAGCACCTGGTCGTGGAGGGGAGGGGCAACTAATGAAAAACTGTTTTTT. It codes for CASTWSWRGGATNEKLFF.

The V call is TRBV5-5, the J call TRBJ2-6; D not resolved. The germline V and J ends were trimmed by 4 bases and 10 bases, with 12 bases remaining between them. CDR1 SGHKS and CDR2 YYEKEE come from the germline V gene (reference sequence). The CDR3 totals 13 residues. The CDR3 bases are TGTGCCAGCAGCCTTGACACGGATAACGTCCTGACTTTC. Protein sequence: CASSLDTDNVLTF.